This TCR beta chain was obtained from a study of Ad26.COV2.S vaccination and SARS-CoV-2 variants. CDR3 length equals 14 residues. Germline lookup yields CDR1 KGHDR and CDR2 SFDVKD. Trimming left V 1 base short and J 12 bases short, with 15 bases between. Repertoires were generated with immunoSEQ multiplex PCR, while TCRdb's copy carries only in-frame clones and drops some. The sample lists around 270,000 clones, around 85% occurring once. Findings of the study overall: Vaccinated individuals (as opposed to placebo recipients) had higher spike-specific TCR breadth. Placebo and vaccine recipients had non-spike TCR breadth that was similar.

Documented treatment: roughly 18 received Ad26.COV2.S at low or high dose, single or two shots; 5 received placebo; per-sample allocation not given. Each sample was drawn 63 days after the first injection (of vaccine or placebo). As regards this clone: Antigen unknown.

J is TRBJ2-1 and V is TRBV24-1; no clear D. The material was peripheral blood, obtained in a trial of Ad26.COV2.S vaccine versus placebo. The source is a person aged 18 to 59 who received the Ad26.COV2.S COVID-19 vaccine or a placebo. CDR3 sequence: CATSDFPGTMRQFF. DNA for the CDR3: TGTGCCACCAGTGATTTCCCGGGTACAATGAGGCAGTTCTTC.